This is a list of T cell receptor beta chains from one sample in a study of vaccination and CD4 T cells after COVID-19. Their antigen targets remain unknown. TCRdb reprocessed the PCR reads via MiXCR and lists one record per CDR3 protein. The sample lists around 15,000 distinct CDR3 sequences, 65% to 85% occurring once. Sequenced material: CD4+ T cells from blood, cultured in vitro. These receptors were collected from a human donor who had recovered from COVID-19. CDR3s include the opening cysteine and the closing phenylalanine or tryptophan. The order of the fields is D gene, J gene, CDR3 length, V gene, clone size, CDR3 DNA, CDR3 protein. A D gene is named only where the DNA matches it firmly. Clone size is stated in some rows and not others, as once, few, many or a class when expanded.

D gene: .
J gene: TRBJ1-1
CDR3 length: 13
V gene: TRBV24-1
clone size: .
CDR3 DNA: TGTGCCACCAGTGCAGGCCTGAACACTGAAGCTTTCTTT
CDR3 protein: CATSAGLNTEAFF

D gene: .
J gene: TRBJ1-5
CDR3 length: 15
V gene: TRBV6-1
clone size: .
CDR3 DNA: TGTGCCAGCAGCCTGGGACAATATAGCAATCAGCCCCAGCATTTT
CDR3 protein: CASSLGQYSNQPQHF

D gene: .
J gene: TRBJ2-5
CDR3 length: 14
V gene: TRBV11-2
clone size: .
CDR3 DNA: TGTGCCAGCAGCTTAGCCTTCCCGGGGGAGACCCAGTACTTC
CDR3 protein: CASSLAFPGETQYF

D gene: .
J gene: TRBJ2-3
CDR3 length: 16
V gene: TRBV28
clone size: .
CDR3 DNA: TGTGCCAGCAGTATCCAACAGGGATATCAGGCAGATACGCAGTATTTT
CDR3 protein: CASSIQQGYQADTQYF

D gene: .
J gene: TRBJ1-5
CDR3 length: 15
V gene: TRBV20-1
clone size: few
CDR3 DNA: TGCAGTGCTCGGGACACACACTATAGCAATCAGCCCCAGCATTTT
CDR3 protein: CSARDTHYSNQPQHF

D gene: .
J gene: TRBJ2-3
CDR3 length: 11
V gene: TRBV24-1
clone size: .
CDR3 DNA: TGTGCCACCAGCTTCACAGATACGCAGTATTTT
CDR3 protein: CATSFTDTQYF

D gene: .
J gene: TRBJ1-1
CDR3 length: 12
V gene: TRBV15
clone size: few
CDR3 DNA: TGTGCCACGACAGATACGAACACTGAAGCTTTCTTT
CDR3 protein: CATTDTNTEAFF

D gene: TRBD1
J gene: TRBJ1-5
CDR3 length: 18
V gene: TRBV20-1
clone size: once
CDR3 DNA: TGCAGTGCTAGATCTTTGGCAGGGGGACCGTATAGCAATCAGCCCCAGCATTTT
CDR3 protein: CSARSLAGGPYSNQPQHF

D gene: TRBD2
J gene: TRBJ2-1
CDR3 length: 17
V gene: TRBV11-2
clone size: .
CDR3 DNA: TGTGCCAGCAGCTCAAGTTCTAGCGGGACACCGCGGAATGAGCAGTTCTTC
CDR3 protein: CASSSSSSGTPRNEQFF

D gene: .
J gene: TRBJ2-1
CDR3 length: 13
V gene: TRBV19
clone size: .
CDR3 DNA: TGTGCCAGTAGTACCTCAGGGGCCAATGAGCAGTTCTTC
CDR3 protein: CASSTSGANEQFF

D gene: .
J gene: TRBJ1-5
CDR3 length: 20
V gene: TRBV20-1
clone size: medium-sized
CDR3 DNA: TGCAGTGCTAGAGATCCTCTGCAGCCTAGGGGCTCATATGGCAATCAGCCCCAGCATTTT
CDR3 protein: CSARDPLQPRGSYGNQPQHF

D gene: .
J gene: TRBJ2-2
CDR3 length: 17
V gene: TRBV21-1
clone size: .
CDR3 DNA: TGTGCCAGCTACCAGGGACTAGCGGGATCAGGGACCGGGGAGCTGTTTTTT
CDR3 protein: CASYQGLAGSGTGELFF

D gene: .
J gene: TRBJ1-5
CDR3 length: 12
V gene: TRBV19
clone size: few
CDR3 DNA: TGTGCCAGTAGTGCTCCGAGGCGTCCCCAGCATTTT
CDR3 protein: CASSAPRRPQHF

D gene: .
J gene: TRBJ1-5
CDR3 length: 14
V gene: TRBV28
clone size: .
CDR3 DNA: TGTGCCAGCAGTTTATATGGCAGGGATCAGCCCCAGCATTTT
CDR3 protein: CASSLYGRDQPQHF

D gene: .
J gene: TRBJ2-2
CDR3 length: 14
V gene: TRBV24-1
clone size: once
CDR3 DNA: TGTGCCACCGAGGGGACGGGAGACACCGGGGAGCTGTTTTTT
CDR3 protein: CATEGTGDTGELFF

D gene: .
J gene: TRBJ1-1
CDR3 length: 15
V gene: TRBV28
clone size: .
CDR3 DNA: TGTGCCAGCAGTTCTCCATTTTCCAGGGGCGGTGAAGCTTTCTTT
CDR3 protein: CASSSPFSRGGEAFF

D gene: .
J gene: TRBJ1-1
CDR3 length: 15
V gene: TRBV28
clone size: .
CDR3 DNA: TGTGCCAGCAGTTTGGGGGGGCGCGGGAACACTGAAGCTTTCTTT
CDR3 protein: CASSLGGRGNTEAFF

D gene: TRBD1
J gene: TRBJ1-5
CDR3 length: 15
V gene: TRBV12-3/TRBV12-4
clone size: .
CDR3 DNA: TGTGCCAGCAGGGGGCCGGGACAGGGGGGTCAGCCCCAGCATTTT
CDR3 protein: CASRGPGQGGQPQHF

D gene: TRBD1
J gene: TRBJ2-3
CDR3 length: 15
V gene: TRBV20-1
clone size: once
CDR3 DNA: TGCAGTGCTAGTGACAGGGGGCTCCCCACAGATACGCAGTATTTT
CDR3 protein: CSASDRGLPTDTQYF

D gene: .
J gene: TRBJ1-6
CDR3 length: 16
V gene: TRBV7-2
clone size: .
CDR3 DNA: TGTGCCAGCAGCGCCCCTAGAAGCTCCTATAATTCACCCCTCCACTTT
CDR3 protein: CASSAPRSSYNSPLHF

D gene: TRBD1
J gene: TRBJ2-1
CDR3 length: 17
V gene: TRBV20-1
clone size: .
CDR3 DNA: TGCAGTGCTAGTATGAATAAGGGGGCTAGTTCCTACAATGAGCAGTTCTTC
CDR3 protein: CSASMNKGASSYNEQFF

D gene: .
J gene: TRBJ2-7
CDR3 length: 12
V gene: TRBV28
clone size: .
CDR3 DNA: TGTGCCAGCAGTTCGCTACCCTACGAGCAGTACTTC
CDR3 protein: CASSSLPYEQYF

D gene: TRBD1
J gene: TRBJ1-2
CDR3 length: 13
V gene: TRBV6-2/TRBV6-3
clone size: few
CDR3 DNA: TGTGCCAGCAGCCGACAGGGTAACTATGGCTACACCTTC
CDR3 protein: CASSRQGNYGYTF

D gene: .
J gene: TRBJ1-2
CDR3 length: 12
V gene: TRBV20-1
clone size: .
CDR3 DNA: TGCAGTCAACCCCCCAGAGGCTATGGCTACACCTTC
CDR3 protein: CSQPPRGYGYTF

D gene: TRBD2
J gene: TRBJ2-7
CDR3 length: 19
V gene: TRBV19
clone size: .
CDR3 DNA: TGTGCCACCTCGCGAGGAGAGGGAAAGGCTAGCGGCTTTTCCTACGAGCAGTACTTC
CDR3 protein: CATSRGEGKASGFSYEQYF

D gene: TRBD2
J gene: TRBJ2-3
CDR3 length: 18
V gene: TRBV20-1
clone size: few
CDR3 DNA: TGCAGTGCTATAGGCTCTCCGGGACTAGCGGGAGGGGTTGATACGCAGTATTTT
CDR3 protein: CSAIGSPGLAGGVDTQYF

D gene: TRBD1
J gene: TRBJ1-2
CDR3 length: 16
V gene: TRBV7-2
clone size: few
CDR3 DNA: TGTGCCAGCAGTCTACAGGGGGCCCTCCTAAACTATGGCTACACCTTC
CDR3 protein: CASSLQGALLNYGYTF

D gene: .
J gene: TRBJ1-3
CDR3 length: 14
V gene: TRBV7-2
clone size: once
CDR3 DNA: TGTGCCAGCAGCTTTAGAGAATTCGGAAACACCATATATTTT
CDR3 protein: CASSFREFGNTIYF

D gene: .
J gene: TRBJ1-5
CDR3 length: 16
V gene: TRBV19
clone size: .
CDR3 DNA: TGTGCCAGTAGTCCCCAGGACCTGGGGAGCAATCAGCCCCAGCATTTT
CDR3 protein: CASSPQDLGSNQPQHF

D gene: TRBD1
J gene: TRBJ2-2
CDR3 length: 14
V gene: TRBV20-1
clone size: .
CDR3 DNA: TGCAGTGCCGGGACAGGGGCAAACACCGGGGAGCTGTTTTTT
CDR3 protein: CSAGTGANTGELFF

D gene: .
J gene: TRBJ2-2
CDR3 length: 16
V gene: TRBV7-2
clone size: .
CDR3 DNA: TGTGCCAGCAGCTTCTCCGAAAGGGTCATCCCCGGGGAGCTGTTTTTT
CDR3 protein: CASSFSERVIPGELFF

D gene: TRBD1
J gene: TRBJ1-1
CDR3 length: 13
V gene: TRBV7-9
clone size: few
CDR3 DNA: TGTGCCAGCAGCTCCTACAGGGGCACTGAAGCTTTCTTT
CDR3 protein: CASSSYRGTEAFF